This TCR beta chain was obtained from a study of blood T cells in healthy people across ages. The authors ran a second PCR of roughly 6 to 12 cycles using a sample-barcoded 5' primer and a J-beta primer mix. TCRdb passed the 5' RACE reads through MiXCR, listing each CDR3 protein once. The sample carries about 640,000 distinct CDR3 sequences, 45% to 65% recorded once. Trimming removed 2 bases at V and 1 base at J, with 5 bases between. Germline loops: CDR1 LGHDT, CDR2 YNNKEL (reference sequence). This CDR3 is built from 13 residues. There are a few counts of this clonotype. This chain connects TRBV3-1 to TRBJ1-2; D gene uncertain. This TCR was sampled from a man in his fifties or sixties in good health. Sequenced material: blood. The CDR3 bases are TGTGCCAGCAGCCAACACAGTAACTATGGCTACACCTTC. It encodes CASSQHSNYGYTF.